This entry lists 26 T cell receptor beta chains sequenced from one sample in a study of OX40 agonist ivuxolimab in advanced cancers. Clones were sequenced by immunoSEQ multiplex PCR, and TCRdb holds only the in-frame ones, with some missing. The data hold just over 90,000 clones, with 85% to 95% observed a single time. The sequencing used CD4+ or CD8+ T cells sorted from blood, collected in a trial of the OX40 agonist ivuxolimab. These receptors all stem from an adult with an advanced solid tumor such as melanoma, head and neck, liver or kidney cancer.

The gene calls are TRBV9 and TRBJ2-5, with D hard to call. This CDR3 is built from 16 residues. With 0 bases removed from V and 5 bases from J, the gap between germline ends came to 17 bases. Germline V gene sequence: CDR1 SGDLS, CDR2 YYNGEE. DNA for the CDR3: TGTGCCAGCAGCGTAGGATGGGCACTCGGGTCGGAGACCCAGTACTTC. Protein product: CASSVGWALGSETQYF. The whole variable domain, remainder taken from reference TRBV9 and TRBJ2-5, is DSGVTQTPKHLITATGQRVTLRCSPRSGDLSVYWYQQSLDQGLQFLIQYYNGEERAKGNILERFSAQQFPDLHSELNLSSLELGDSALYFCASSVGWALGSETQYFGPGTRLLVL.

The chain links TRBV6-5 to TRBJ2-5; TRBD1 might be the D (6 bases). There are 15 residues in the CDR3. Germline lookup yields CDR1 MNHEY and CDR2 SVGAGI. Deletions cut 0 bases from V and 4 bases from J, with 12 bases between. The CDR3 spells CASSYSGGHRETQYF. The CDR3 region has the DNA TGTGCCAGCAGTTACTCTGGGGGCCACCGAGAGACCCAGTACTTC.

The chain couples TRBV30 to TRBJ1-5, with D unclear. The CDR3 is 13 amino acids. The germline gives CDR1 GTSNPN, CDR2 SVGIG (reference sequence). Trimming stripped 0 bases from V and 10 bases from J, with 13 bases between. Here the CDR3 DNA reads TGTGCCTGGAGTGTTAACGGCCGGAGTCCCCAGCATTTT. Amino acids: CAWSVNGRSPQHF.

The chain joins TRBV15 to TRBJ2-1, with D perhaps TRBD2 (5 bases). Trimming shortened V by 6 bases and J by 4 bases, and 10 bases separated the two germline ends. The CDR3 totals 13 residues. Germline V gene lookup returns CDR1 LNHNV and CDR2 YYDKDF (reference sequence). This CDR3 is CATRRAAYNEQFF. The CDR3 DNA is TGTGCCACCAGACGAGCGGCGTACAATGAGCAGTTCTTC.

This chain joins TRBV9 and TRBJ1-4; D might be TRBD1 (6 bases). V lost 4 bases to trimming and J lost 6 bases, with 19 bases between them. Germline assignment: CDR1 SGDLS and CDR2 YYNGEE. The CDR3 runs 16 residues. The DNA for the CDR3 is TGTGCCAGCAGCCCCAAGGGGGGGGGTATCGATGAAAAACTGTTTTTT. Translation: CASSPKGGGIDEKLFF.

This clone was recorded only once. The gene calls are TRBV5-4 and TRBJ2-7, with 11 bases that match TRBD1. After removal of 2 bases from V and 2 bases from J, the junction contained 6 bases not matched to a gene. The germline V gene has CDR1 SGHNT and CDR2 YYREEE (reference sequence). CDR3 length: 16 residues. This CDR3 is CASSLGPGQGAYEQYF. The CDR3 DNA follows: TGTGCCAGCAGCTTAGGACCGGGACAGGGGGCCTACGAGCAGTACTTC.

Comments on this clone: At one boundary the junction diverges from the germline segment, which might be a read error. V gene TRBV12-5 combines with J gene TRBJ2-7; either TRBD1 or TRBD2 may fit D (5 bases each). In germline, CDR1 is LGHNT, CDR2 FRNRAP. This CDR3 has 11 residues. The CDR3 nucleotides are TGTGCTAGTGGCTTGGGACGGGAGCAGTACTTC. Amino acids: CASGLGREQYF.

V gene TRBV6-1 combines with J gene TRBJ2-5, with D possibly called TRBD1 or TRBD2 (5 bases each). Germline lookup yields CDR1 MNHNS and CDR2 SASEGT. V lost 5 bases, J lost 7 bases, and 8 bases lay in between. The CDR3 contains 11 residues. The CDR3 loop is CASSYGGTQYF. The DNA of the CDR3 is TGTGCCAGCAGTTATGGGGGGACCCAGTACTTC.

The CDR3 coding sequence is TGCGCCAGCAGCCAACGGGAGCAGGTGGACACCATATATTTT. It yields the protein CASSQREQVDTIYF. The V and J genes are TRBV4-1 and TRBJ1-3; D unclear. The CDR3 contains 14 residues. Per the germline V gene, CDR1 is MGHRA and CDR2 is YSYEKL. Trimming left V 2 bases short and J 8 bases short, with 13 bases between.

This rearrangement joins TRBV4-1 to TRBJ1-2; D not certain. This CDR3 comprises 13 residues. From germline, CDR1 is MGHRA and CDR2 YSYEKL. V lost 1 base to trimming and J lost 0 bases, with 3 bases between them. For the CDR3, the DNA is TGCGCCAGCAGCCAAGCCCCTAACTATGGCTACACCTTC. Translating gives CASSQAPNYGYTF.

The J gene is TRBJ1-6, the V gene TRBV2, with D unresolved. V lost 4 bases, J lost 3 bases, and 10 bases lay in between. CDR3 length: 15 amino acids. Germline CDR1 reads SNHLY; CDR2 reads FYNNEI. CDR3 protein: CASSGVTSYNSPLHF. The CDR3 coding sequence is TGTGCCAGCAGTGGTGTCACTAGCTATAATTCACCCCTCCACTTT.

V usage is TRBV13 and J usage is TRBJ1-2, with unresolved D. The V end was cut by 5 bases, the J end by 7 bases, with 11 bases between. CDR1 and CDR2 (germline): PRHDT, FYEKMQ (reference sequence). The CDR3 runs to 12 residues. The CDR3 DNA reads TGTGCCAGCAGCCGGCCCTCTTCTGGCTACACCTTC. It translates to CASSRPSSGYTF. The entire variable domain, with the rest obtained from reference TRBV13 and TRBJ1-2, is as follows: AAGVIQSPRHLIKEKRETATLKCYPIPRHDTVYWYQQGPGQDPQFLISFYEKMQSDKGSIPDRFSAQQFSDYHSELNMSSLELGDSALYFCASSRPSSGYTFGSGTRLTVV.

The chain carries TRBV13 and TRBJ2-1, with D perhaps matching TRBD2 (6 bases). The CDR3 covers 15 residues. Germline CDR1 and CDR2: PRHDT and FYEKMQ (reference sequence). V shed 3 bases and J shed 6 bases, with 15 bases lying between them. CDR3 protein: CASSFREKGFNEQFF. CDR3 bases: TGTGCCAGCAGCTTTCGGGAGAAGGGGTTCAATGAGCAGTTCTTC.

V usage is TRBV7-8 and J usage is TRBJ2-3; D is unclear. Germline V gene data show CDR1 as SGHVS and CDR2 as FQNEAQ. The V end lost 4 bases, the J end lost 0 bases, and 14 bases lay between the germline ends. The CDR3 runs to 16 residues. The CDR3 region is CASSSLSVSSTDTQYF. DNA of the CDR3: TGTGCCAGCAGCTCCTTAAGCGTATCTAGCACAGATACGCAGTATTTT.

The chain has TRBV11-2 and TRBJ2-5; TRBD2 matches at 10 bases. Germline V gene data show CDR1 as SGHAT and CDR2 as FQNNGV. The V gene end was trimmed by 4 bases and the J gene end by 1 base; junction bases not matched to a gene: 3. The CDR3 is 15 amino acids. CDR3 protein: CASSSRTSGQETQYF. CDR3 nucleotide sequence: TGTGCCAGCAGCTCTCGGACTAGCGGCCAAGAGACCCAGTACTTC.

The V and J genes are TRBV13 and TRBJ1-2; a weak D match, TRBD1 (5 bases). Germline V lookup: CDR1 PRHDT, CDR2 FYEKMQ (reference sequence). This CDR3 has 15 amino acids. Trimming pared 4 bases from V and 3 bases from J, leaving 15 bases between. The CDR3 loop reads CASSWAGGADYGYTF. The CDR3 nucleotides read TGTGCCAGCAGCTGGGCGGGTGGGGCGGACTATGGCTACACCTTC.

The chain has TRBV4-2 and TRBJ2-1; D is uncertain. The CDR3 is 14 amino acids. Trimming cost V 0 bases and J 4 bases, with 7 bases left between them. Per the germline V gene, CDR1 is LGHNA and CDR2 is YNFKEQ. The DNA of the CDR3 is TGTGCCAGCAGCCAAGACTTCGGATACAATGAGCAGTTCTTC. Translating it yields CASSQDFGYNEQFF.

The chain recombines TRBV14 with TRBJ2-7; 7 bases are a match to TRBD1. V trimming: 4 bases; J trimming: 0 bases; junction bases outside the gene matches: 3. Germline CDR1 SGHDN, CDR2 FVKESK. The CDR3 is made up of 14 amino acids. CDR3: CASSPGQTSYEQYF. The CDR3, as DNA: TGTGCCAGCAGCCCGGGACAGACCTCCTACGAGCAGTACTTC.

This chain connects TRBV27 to TRBJ2-1; D not resolved. Trimming stripped 0 bases from V and 4 bases from J, with 7 bases between. CDR1 is MNHEY, CDR2 SMNVEV, per germline (reference sequence). The CDR3 extends over 14 amino acids. This CDR3 is CASSLSLTYNEQFF. CDR3 DNA: TGTGCCAGCAGTTTATCGCTGACGTACAATGAGCAGTTCTTC.

The chain joins TRBV27 to TRBJ2-1; 9 nucleotides align to TRBD2. The CDR3 runs 16 residues. With 5 bases clipped from V and 2 bases from J, the junction kept 7 bases outside the gene matches. In germline, CDR1 is MNHEY, CDR2 SMNVEV (reference sequence). CDR3 nucleotide sequence: TGTGCCAGCAGTACGCCTAGCGGGGTAACCTACAATGAGCAGTTCTTC. Translation: CASSTPSGVTYNEQFF.

The chain links TRBV27 to TRBJ2-3; D is uncertain. The V end was cut by 3 bases, the J end by 5 bases, with 6 bases between. CDR1 MNHEY and CDR2 SMNVEV come from the germline V gene (reference sequence). The CDR3 consists of 12 residues. CDR3 residues: CASSFLGDTQYF. DNA for the CDR3: TGTGCCAGCAGTTTTTTAGGAGATACGCAGTATTTT.

This chain connects TRBV4-1 to TRBJ1-1; 7 nucleotides match TRBD1. V lost 3 bases to trimming and J lost 3 bases; unmatched junction nucleotides: 4. The CDR3 is 14 amino acids. Germline CDR1 is MGHRA and CDR2 is YSYEKL. The CDR3 loop reads CASSHGDRDTEAFF. Written as DNA, the CDR3 is TGCGCCAGCAGCCATGGGGACAGAGACACTGAAGCTTTCTTT.

The rearrangement uses TRBV27 and TRBJ2-5, with unresolved D. This CDR3 is built from 13 residues. V was trimmed by 1 base and J by 5 bases, leaving 8 bases between them. Germline V gene lookup returns CDR1 MNHEY and CDR2 SMNVEV (reference sequence). The CDR3 DNA reads as TGTGCCAGCAGTTTATTGCCCTACGAGACCCAGTACTTC. Its translation is CASSLLPYETQYF.

The chain employs TRBV28 and TRBJ1-2; D uncertain. Trimming took off 3 bases at V and 2 bases at J, with 22 bases between the two ends. This CDR3 comprises 18 residues. The germline V gene has CDR1 MDHEN and CDR2 SYDVKM. The CDR3 DNA reads as TGTGCCAGCAGTTTCGTTTCGTGGGAATCACAACGGAACTATGGCTACACCTTC. It yields the protein CASSFVSWESQRNYGYTF.

The chain combines TRBV4-1 with TRBJ1-2; no clear D gene. Germline V lookup: CDR1 MGHRA, CDR2 YSYEKL. The CDR3 contains 15 residues. V dropped 0 bases and J dropped 1 base, with 9 bases sitting between them. The DNA for the CDR3 is TGCGCCAGCAGCCAAGAAGGCAAAATTAACTATGGCTACACCTTC. Protein: CASSQEGKINYGYTF.

The rearrangement links TRBV6-1 to TRBJ1-2; perhaps TRBD1 as D (5 bases). Germline CDR1 reads MNHNS; CDR2 reads SASEGT. Trimming pared 6 bases from V and 4 bases from J, leaving 15 bases between. The CDR3 length is 14 residues. In DNA form, the CDR3 reads TGTGCCAGCAGCGATGGGGGGTCTTCCTATGGCTACACCTTC. It codes for CASSDGGSSYGYTF.